The 23 T cell receptor beta chains reported below all come from one sample, sequenced in a study of glioma-infiltrating T cells after dendritic cell vaccination. Time point: after dendritic cell vaccination, including at tumor progression/relapse. Produced via immunoSEQ multiplex PCR; TCRdb's table is partial and in-frame only. The sample carries about 46,000 clones, 70% to 90% recorded once. Sequencing used blood, obtained after dendritic cell vaccination. These receptors were collected from a human donor with glioblastoma.

This clone was seen a handful of times. The rearrangement uses TRBV29-1 and TRBJ2-3, with TRBD2 matching over 9 bases. With V trimmed by 4 bases and J by 2 bases, 4 bases remained unmatched. Germline values: CDR1 SQVTM, CDR2 ANQGSEA. The CDR3 runs to 14 residues. This chain's CDR3 is CSVGPSGITDTQYF. CDR3 nucleotides: TGCAGCGTTGGGCCTAGCGGGATCACAGATACGCAGTATTTT.

The chain joins TRBV7-8 to TRBJ2-3; 7 nucleotides match TRBD2. The length of the CDR3 is 14 residues. Germline V gene data show CDR1 as SGHVS and CDR2 as FQNEAQ. V shed 6 bases and J 4 bases; nucleotides not matched to a gene: 7. CDR3 sequence (DNA): TGTGCCAGCAGTACTGGACTAGATGCAGATACGCAGTATTTT. It yields the protein CASSTGLDADTQYF.

The chain joins TRBV5-1 to TRBJ2-1; 11 bases fit TRBD2. Germline V gives CDR1 SGHRS, CDR2 YFSETQ. CDR3 length equals 15 residues. The trim removed 6 bases at V and 7 bases at J, leaving 9 bases unmatched. CDR3 sequence reads: CASIPTSGAFNEQFF. The CDR3 bases are TGCGCCAGCATCCCGACTAGCGGGGCCTTTAATGAGCAGTTCTTC.

This rearrangement joins TRBV28 to TRBJ1-4; 7 bases map to TRBD1. This CDR3 comprises 19 residues. J lost 1 base, V lost 6 bases, and 17 bases had no gene match. Germline V gene sequence: CDR1 MDHEN, CDR2 SYDVKM. The CDR3 here is CASRPYPTGWVGTNEKLFF. The DNA of the CDR3 is TGTGCCAGCAGGCCCTACCCGACAGGGTGGGTTGGAACTAATGAAAAACTGTTTTTT.

The chain joins TRBV27 to TRBJ1-2, with D perhaps matching TRBD1 (6 bases). The CDR3 totals 13 residues. Germline values: CDR1 MNHEY, CDR2 SMNVEV (reference sequence). V was trimmed by 7 bases and J by 1 base, leaving 10 bases between them. The CDR3 here is CASKTGGNYGYTF. DNA of the CDR3: TGTGCCAGCAAGACAGGAGGTAACTATGGCTACACCTTC.

The J gene is TRBJ2-3, the V gene TRBV10-1; 7 bases align to TRBD1. Unmatched junction bases numbered 9, after V lost 7 bases and J lost 2 bases. The CDR3 runs 15 residues. Germline V lookup: CDR1 WNHNN, CDR2 SYGVQD (reference sequence). The CDR3 DNA sequence: TGCGCCAGCACCCCTACAGGGGCCCACACAGATACGCAGTATTTT. Its translation: CASTPTGAHTDTQYF.

In its sample, this clone was seen once. The chain combines TRBV28 with TRBJ1-5, with D maybe TRBD1 (5 bases). Trimming took 6 bases from V and 0 from J, leaving 12 bases between them. The CDR3 length is 15 residues. CDR1 is MDHEN and CDR2 is SYDVKM in the germline V gene. Here the CDR3 DNA reads TGTGCCAGCAGAAGTGGACAAGATAGCAATCAGCCCCAGCATTTT. Encoded protein: CASRSGQDSNQPQHF.

The gene calls are TRBV5-1 and TRBJ1-6; D call uncertain. The CDR3 totals 14 residues. The V gene's germline CDR1 is SGHRS and CDR2 YFSETQ. The V gene lost 1 base and the J gene lost 5 bases, with 7 bases spanning the gap. Here the CDR3 DNA reads TGCGCCAGCAGCTTGCCGGGGAATAATTCACCCCTCCACTTT. Translation: CASSLPGNNSPLHF.

The chain carries TRBV5-4 and TRBJ2-7; D may be TRBD2 (5 bases). The CDR3 has 12 residues. CDR1 and CDR2 (germline): SGHNT, YYREEE (reference sequence). Deletions cut 4 bases from V and 6 bases from J, with 11 bases between. This CDR3 is CASSLPRGEQYF. The CDR3 DNA reads TGTGCCAGCAGCCTTCCTCGGGGCGAGCAGTACTTC.

The V gene is TRBV6-6, the J gene TRBJ2-5; weak D call: TRBD1 (6 bases). TRBJ2-7 explains the end of the DNA better; the J call may be wrong. This CDR3 is 12 amino acids long. CDR1 is MNHNY and CDR2 is SVGAGI in the germline V gene (reference sequence). The CDR3 DNA reads TGTGCCAGCGTGACAGGAAACTACGAGCAGTACTTC. Protein: CASVTGNYEQYF.

This chain connects TRBV15 to TRBJ2-7, with a tentative D call TRBD1 (7 bases). With 0 bases removed from V and 1 base from J, the gap between germline ends came to 16 bases. The length of the CDR3 is 17 residues. From germline, CDR1 is LNHNV and CDR2 YYDKDF (reference sequence). The DNA of the CDR3 is TGTGCCACCAGCAGAGATCTAGGAGGGGGCACATCCTACGAGCAGTACTTC. It codes for CATSRDLGGGTSYEQYF. The full variable domain, in which reference TRBV15 and TRBJ2-7 provide the parts outside the CDR3, is DAMVIQNPRYQVTQFGKPVTLSCSQTLNHNVMYWYQQKSSQAPKLLFHYYDKDFNNEADTPDNFQSRRPNTSFCFLDIRSPGLGDTAMYLCATSRDLGGGTSYEQYFGPGTRLTVT.

J is TRBJ1-1 and V is TRBV7-9; D gene unclear. CDR1 and CDR2 from the germline V gene are SEHNR and FQNEAQ (reference sequence). CDR3 length: 15 residues. Trimming pared 5 bases from V and 1 base from J, leaving 14 bases between. DNA of the CDR3: TGTGCCAGCAGCGTGGTAGAGATTCCGAACACTGAAGCTTTCTTT. Translating gives CASSVVEIPNTEAFF.

This clone was seen a handful of times. CDR3 in amino acids: CASSLESHSGNTIYF. For the CDR3, the DNA is TGTGCCAGCAGCTTAGAATCCCACTCTGGAAACACCATATATTTT. The chain couples TRBV7-2 to TRBJ1-3; D remains ambiguous. This CDR3 has 15 residues. Trimming pared 1 base from V and 0 bases from J, leaving 7 bases between. The V gene's germline CDR1 is SGHTA and CDR2 FQGNSA.

The rearrangement links TRBV29-1 to TRBJ1-1, with TRBD1 as a possible D gene (5 bases). Trimming stripped 0 bases from V and 8 bases from J, with 10 bases between. CDR3 size: 12 residues. CDR1 and CDR2 (germline): SQVTM, ANQGSEA. In DNA form, the CDR3 reads TGCAGCGTTGAAGACACGACAGCCGAAGCTTTCTTT. Protein product: CSVEDTTAEAFF.

The chain employs TRBV29-1 and TRBJ2-6; the match to TRBD1 covers 10 bases. The CDR3 is 15 amino acids. CDR1 and CDR2 (germline): SQVTM, ANQGSEA. V trimming: 6 bases; J trimming: 0 bases; junction bases outside the gene matches: 2. CDR3 residues: CSVGDRGSGANVLTF. The DNA of the CDR3 is TGCAGCGTAGGGGACAGGGGCTCTGGGGCCAACGTCCTGACTTTC. Full variable domain (remainder filled in from reference TRBV29-1 and TRBJ2-6): SAVISQKPSRDICQRGTSLTIQCQVDSQVTMMFWYRQQPGQSLTLIATANQGSEATYESGFVIDKFPISRPNLTFSTLTVSNMSPEDSSIYLCSVGDRGSGANVLTFGAGSRLTVL.

This clone was detected a few times. The J gene is TRBJ1-4, the V gene TRBV2; tentatively, D is TRBD1 (6 bases). Germline values: CDR1 SNHLY, CDR2 FYNNEI. The CDR3 has 13 residues. V lost 4 bases and J lost 8, with 11 bases in between. The CDR3 DNA reads TGTGCCAGCAGTGCCCAGGGGCCCGAAAAACTGTTTTTT. This codes for CASSAQGPEKLFF.

This clone was observed a handful of times. V usage is TRBV2 and J usage is TRBJ1-3; 7 nucleotides match TRBD1. The CDR3 contains 14 residues. Germline loops: CDR1 SNHLY, CDR2 FYNNEI. V lost 6 bases to trimming and J lost 3 bases; unmatched junction nucleotides: 5. DNA of the CDR3: TGTGCCAGCAGGACAGGGCTAGTTGGAAACACCATATATTTT. Translated: CASRTGLVGNTIYF.

This clone has more than one count but fewer than ten. V is TRBV19 and J is TRBJ1-2; D is possibly TRBD1 (6 bases). This CDR3 contains 13 residues. Germline CDR1 reads LNHDA; CDR2 reads SQIVND (reference sequence). V was pared by 7 bases and J by 3 bases, with 12 bases between. CDR3 amino acids: CASKQGEDYGYTF. CDR3 nucleotides: TGTGCCAGTAAACAGGGCGAGGACTATGGCTACACCTTC.

This chain uses TRBV7-9 with TRBJ1-1, with a weak D call TRBD1 (6 bases). Germline CDR1 and CDR2: SEHNR and FQNEAQ (reference sequence). V was pared by 4 bases and J by 1 base, with 13 bases between. This CDR3 has 15 amino acids. The CDR3 loop reads CASSSNQGQNTEAFF. CDR3 nucleotides: TGTGCCAGCAGCTCAAATCAGGGACAGAACACTGAAGCTTTCTTT.

This clone was observed once. The chain couples TRBV6-4 to TRBJ2-3; D is possibly TRBD1 (6 bases). The germline V gene encodes CDR1 MRHNA and CDR2 SNTAGT. Trimming cost V 0 bases and J 3 bases, with 19 bases left between them. This CDR3 region has 18 residues. The CDR3 reads CASSDSSPGAGGTDTQYF. The DNA of the CDR3 is TGTGCCAGCAGTGACTCGAGTCCAGGGGCGGGCGGAACAGATACGCAGTATTTT.

This chain links TRBV19 with TRBJ2-4; 11 bases are shared with TRBD1. This CDR3 spans 17 amino acids. The trim removed 4 bases at V and 8 bases at J, leaving 13 bases unmatched. Germline CDR1 reads LNHDA; CDR2 reads SQIVND (reference sequence). CDR3 nucleotide sequence: TGTGCCAGTAGTAGGACAGGGGGCTCAGACTTTTTGGACATTCAGTACTTC. Its translation is CASSRTGGSDFLDIQYF.

This clone was counted once. The rearrangement links TRBV5-1 to TRBJ2-7; TRBD1 aligns across 9 bases. Unmatched junction bases numbered 19, after V lost 4 bases and J lost 2 bases. The CDR3 covers 19 residues. Germline CDR1 is SGHRS and CDR2 is YFSETQ. CDR3 nucleotides: TGCGCCAGCAGCCCAGACCGGGACAGGGCCACGCTGAGGCCCTACGAGCAGTACTTC. This translates into CASSPDRDRATLRPYEQYF.

The V and J genes are TRBV6-6 and TRBJ1-5, with D uncertain. The CDR3 is 12 amino acids. Germline assignment: CDR1 MNHNY and CDR2 SVGAGI (reference sequence). V lost 5 bases and J 4 bases, leaving 6 bases between the germline ends. CDR3 amino acids: CASSTANQPQHF. The DNA for the CDR3 is TGTGCCAGCAGTACCGCGAATCAGCCCCAGCATTTT.